The clone carrying this T cell receptor (beta chain) was recorded many times. The CDR3 sequence is 12 residues long. Germline lookup yields CDR1 DFQATT and CDR2 SNEGSKA (reference sequence). Trimming removed 5 bases from V and 9 bases from J; junction bases left unmatched: 8. This specimen belongs to a study of early T cells in non-severe SARS-CoV-2 infection. TCRdb independently ran MiXCR on the 5' RACE reads; one entry per CDR3 protein. The repertoire consists of about 110,000 distinct CDR3 sequences, with around 10% occurring once and the leading ten covering around 3.1%. The specimen was whole blood. The TCR originated in an adult who was a healthcare worker with PCR-confirmed SARS-CoV-2 infection or an uninfected control (not recorded which). The genes are TRBV20-1 and TRBJ2-7, with 9 positions matching TRBD1. CDR3 nucleotides: TGCAGTGCTCCCCGACAGGGGGTCGTGCAGTACTTC. Amino acids: CSAPRQGVVQYF.